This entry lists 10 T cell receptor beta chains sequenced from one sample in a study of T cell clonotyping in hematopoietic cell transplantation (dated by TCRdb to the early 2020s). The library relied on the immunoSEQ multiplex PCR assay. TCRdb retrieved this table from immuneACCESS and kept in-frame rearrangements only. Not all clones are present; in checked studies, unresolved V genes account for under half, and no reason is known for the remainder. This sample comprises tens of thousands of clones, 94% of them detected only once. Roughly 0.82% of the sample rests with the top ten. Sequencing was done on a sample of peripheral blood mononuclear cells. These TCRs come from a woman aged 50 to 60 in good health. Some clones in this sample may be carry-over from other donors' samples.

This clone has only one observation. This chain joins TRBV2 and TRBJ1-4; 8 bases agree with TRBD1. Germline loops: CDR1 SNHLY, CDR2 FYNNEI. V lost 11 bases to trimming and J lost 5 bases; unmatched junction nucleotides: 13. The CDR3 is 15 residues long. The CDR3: CAAGQGWIGNEKLFF. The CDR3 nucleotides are TGTGCCGCCGGACAGGGCTGGATTGGGAATGAAAAACTGTTTTTT.

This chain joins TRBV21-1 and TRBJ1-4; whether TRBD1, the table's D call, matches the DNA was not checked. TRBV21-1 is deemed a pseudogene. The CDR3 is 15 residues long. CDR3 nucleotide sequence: TGTGCCAGCAGCAAGGGACAGGCCAGGGGTGAAAAACTGTTTTTT. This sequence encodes CASSKGQARGEKLFF.

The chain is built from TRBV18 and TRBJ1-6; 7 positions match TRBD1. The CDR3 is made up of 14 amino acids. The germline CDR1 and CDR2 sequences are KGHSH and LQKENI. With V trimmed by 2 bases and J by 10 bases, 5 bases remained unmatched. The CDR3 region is CASSPTGEESPLHF. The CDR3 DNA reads TGTGCCAGCTCACCAACAGGGGAGGAGTCACCCCTCCACTTT.

CDR3 in amino acids: CASSYFTGDSPLHF. In DNA form, the CDR3 reads TGTGCCAGCAGTTACTTTACGGGGGATTCACCCCTCCACTTT. The chain recombines TRBV6-5 with TRBJ1-6, with D maybe TRBD1 (5 bases). Germline V gene data show CDR1 as MNHEY and CDR2 as SVGAGI. The length of the CDR3 is 14 residues. The V end was cut by 1 base, the J end by 8 bases, with 9 bases between.

The CDR3 bases are TGTGCCAGCAGCTTAGGAAGGGGGACAGCAAGCTATGGCTACACCTTC. Residues: CASSLGRGTASYGYTF. V usage is TRBV11-3 and J usage is TRBJ1-2; 7 nucleotides match TRBD1. The CDR3 is made up of 16 amino acids. Losses at the gene ends were 1 base for V and 4 bases for J; bases not matched to a gene: 9. Germline V lookup: CDR1 SGHNT, CDR2 YENEEA. The full variable domain, its missing parts supplied by reference TRBV11-3 and TRBJ1-2, is EAGVVQSPRYKIIEKKQPVAFWCNPISGHNTLYWYLQNLGQGPELLIRYENEEAVDDSQLPKDRFSAERLKGVDSTLKIQPAELGDSAVYLCASSLGRGTASYGYTFGSGTRLTVV.

CDR3 nucleotide sequence: TGTGCCAGCAGCTTAGCGAGCGGGCAACAGGGGACGGCTTTCTTT. Translation: CASSLASGQQGTAFF. The rearrangement uses TRBV11-2 and TRBJ1-1; TRBD1 matches 7 bases. The CDR3 runs to 15 residues. Germline CDR1 and CDR2: SGHAT and FQNNGV. Unmatched junction bases numbered 13, after V lost 1 base and J lost 11 bases.

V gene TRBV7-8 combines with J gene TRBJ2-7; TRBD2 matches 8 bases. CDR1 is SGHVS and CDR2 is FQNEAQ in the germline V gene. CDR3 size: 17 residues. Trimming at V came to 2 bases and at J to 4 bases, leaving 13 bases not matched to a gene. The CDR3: CASSLSPPGGAIYEQYF. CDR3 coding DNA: TGTGCCAGCAGCTTATCCCCTCCCGGGGGGGCCATATACGAGCAGTACTTC.

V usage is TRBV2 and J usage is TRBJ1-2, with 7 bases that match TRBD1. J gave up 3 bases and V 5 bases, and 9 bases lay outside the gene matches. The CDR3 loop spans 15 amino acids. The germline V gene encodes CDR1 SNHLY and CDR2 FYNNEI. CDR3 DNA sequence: TGTGCCAGCAGTATCACCCAGGGACAGTACTATGGCTACACCTTC. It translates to CASSITQGQYYGYTF.

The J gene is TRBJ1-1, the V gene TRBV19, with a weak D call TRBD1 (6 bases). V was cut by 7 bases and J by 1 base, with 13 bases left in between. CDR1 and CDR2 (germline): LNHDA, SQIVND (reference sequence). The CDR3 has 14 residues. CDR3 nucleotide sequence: TGTGCCAGTATCTTAGGGGGAGAGAACACTGAAGCTTTCTTT. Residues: CASILGGENTEAFF.

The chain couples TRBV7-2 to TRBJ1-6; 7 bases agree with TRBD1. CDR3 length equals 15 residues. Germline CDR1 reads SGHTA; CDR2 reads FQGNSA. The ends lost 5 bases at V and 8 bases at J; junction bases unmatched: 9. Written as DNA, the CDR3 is TGTGCCAGCAGCCCCCGCAGGGGGATGGATTCACCCCTCCACTTT. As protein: CASSPRRGMDSPLHF.